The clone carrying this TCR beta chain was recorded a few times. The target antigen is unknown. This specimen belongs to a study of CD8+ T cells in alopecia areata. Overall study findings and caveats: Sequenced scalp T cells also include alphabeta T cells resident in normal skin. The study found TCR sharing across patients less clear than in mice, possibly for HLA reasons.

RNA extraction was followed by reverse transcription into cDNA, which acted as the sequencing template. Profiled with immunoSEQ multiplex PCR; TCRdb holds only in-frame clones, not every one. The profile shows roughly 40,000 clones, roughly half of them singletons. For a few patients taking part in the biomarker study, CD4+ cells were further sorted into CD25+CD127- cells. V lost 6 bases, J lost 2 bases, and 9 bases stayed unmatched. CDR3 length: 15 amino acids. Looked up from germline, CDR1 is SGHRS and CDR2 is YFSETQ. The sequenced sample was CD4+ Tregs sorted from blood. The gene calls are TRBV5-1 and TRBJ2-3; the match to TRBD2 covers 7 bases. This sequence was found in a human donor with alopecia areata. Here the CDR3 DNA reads TGCGCCAGCACTAGGGCTAGCGGCACCACAGATACGCAGTATTTT. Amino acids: CASTRASGTTDTQYF.